Listed below are T cell receptor beta chains from one sample, sequenced in a study of T-cell memory formation after mild COVID-19. MiXCR, run by TCRdb on the 5' RACE reads, gives a single entry per CDR3 protein. The table records roughly 200,000 distinct CDR3 sequences, roughly 16% of them present only once. Sequencing was done on a sample of PBMCs or a T cell subset sorted from them (not recorded which). These receptors were collected from an adult woman who had mild COVID-19 (a few samples of this study predate the infection). Cell type and time point are not known. The CDR3 runs from the conserved cysteine through the conserved F or W.

V gene: TRBV11-2; J gene: TRBJ1-1; CDR3 protein: CASSLAGRNTEAFF
V gene: TRBV7-2; J gene: TRBJ1-5; CDR3 protein: CASSLTDSNQPQHF
V gene: TRBV7-2; J gene: TRBJ2-5; CDR3 protein: CASSPSTSLGETQYF
V gene: TRBV7-6; J gene: TRBJ2-1; CDR3 protein: CASSPVGRSYNEQFF
V gene: TRBV7-9; J gene: TRBJ2-7; CDR3 protein: CASSPQMRAYEQYF
V gene: TRBV12-3/TRBV12-4; J gene: TRBJ1-2; CDR3 protein: CASSLQAGNYGYTF
V gene: TRBV19; J gene: TRBJ2-1; CDR3 protein: CASSIAGTLSYNEQFF
V gene: TRBV12-3/TRBV12-4; J gene: TRBJ2-7; CDR3 protein: CASSFGTGREQYF
V gene: TRBV24-1; J gene: TRBJ2-3; CDR3 protein: CATSERVRDTQYF
V gene: TRBV7-8; J gene: TRBJ1-2; CDR3 protein: CASSLGRVDSYTF
V gene: TRBV4-3; J gene: TRBJ1-2; CDR3 protein: CASSQAGGQGSAYGYTF
V gene: TRBV29-1; J gene: TRBJ2-4; CDR3 protein: CSVRLPFSGGKNIQYF
V gene: TRBV6-2/TRBV6-3; J gene: TRBJ2-1; CDR3 protein: CASTQRLASGYNEQFF
V gene: TRBV18; J gene: TRBJ1-6; CDR3 protein: CASSPPTGVRSPLHF
V gene: TRBV20-1; J gene: TRBJ2-7; CDR3 protein: CSARDVGAGGYEQYF
V gene: TRBV12-3/TRBV12-4; J gene: TRBJ2-1; CDR3 protein: CASSQGRGGEQFF
V gene: TRBV7-6; J gene: TRBJ1-1; CDR3 protein: CASSSGRLNTEAFF
V gene: TRBV4-3; J gene: TRBJ2-3; CDR3 protein: CASSLDSSTDTQYF
V gene: TRBV5-1; J gene: TRBJ2-3; CDR3 protein: CASSIDRGHVDTQYF
V gene: TRBV9; J gene: TRBJ2-7; CDR3 protein: CASSRTGSLADEQYF
V gene: TRBV6-5; J gene: TRBJ1-2; CDR3 protein: CASSDRERDSFYGYTF
V gene: TRBV3-1; J gene: TRBJ2-2; CDR3 protein: CASSQESPFAGAGELFF
V gene: TRBV18; J gene: TRBJ2-7; CDR3 protein: CASSPGTLYEQYF
V gene: TRBV29-1; J gene: TRBJ1-2; CDR3 protein: CSATLGQGIANYGYTF
V gene: TRBV29-1; J gene: TRBJ1-1; CDR3 protein: CSVEDRDNTEAFF
V gene: TRBV12-3/TRBV12-4; J gene: TRBJ2-5; CDR3 protein: CASSLYSSGGVETQYF
V gene: TRBV2; J gene: TRBJ1-2; CDR3 protein: CASRLSYGYTF
V gene: TRBV5-1; J gene: TRBJ2-1; CDR3 protein: CASSSGTSGNPRLGSEQFF
V gene: TRBV15; J gene: TRBJ2-5; CDR3 protein: CATSRGSSVGETQYF
V gene: TRBV7-9; J gene: TRBJ2-7; CDR3 protein: CASSSVTHEQYF
V gene: TRBV4-3; J gene: TRBJ2-6; CDR3 protein: CASSQVSGANVLTF
V gene: TRBV7-8; J gene: TRBJ2-7; CDR3 protein: CASSLEAGGWYEQYF